Below, 14 T cell receptor beta chains from the same sample are listed, as sequenced in a study of beta chain features in type 1 diabetes. Expressed TCRB transcripts got sequenced, as all isolated RNA was reverse transcribed. The repertoire was sequenced with immunoSEQ multiplex PCR; TCRdb's copy has only in-frame clones and lacks some. The profile shows hundreds of thousands of clones, around 68% of them singletons. Specimen: naive CD4+ T cells from blood. The receptors were gathered from a man younger than 45 in good health.

The rearrangement links TRBV30 to TRBJ1-1; D remains unclear. In germline, CDR1 is GTSNPN, CDR2 SVGIG (reference sequence). The CDR3 has 11 amino acids. In DNA form, the CDR3 reads TGTGCGTGCGTGTCGAACACTGAAGCTTTCTTT. Translation gives CACVSNTEAFF.

The rearrangement links TRBV29-1 to TRBJ1-1; D is undetermined. V was trimmed by 0 bases and J by 8 bases, leaving 10 bases between them. Germline assignment: CDR1 SQVTM and CDR2 ANQGSEA. CDR3 length: 12 amino acids. The CDR3 DNA reads as TGCAGCGTTGAAGATCTCCGGAGGGAAGCTTTCTTT. Its protein is CSVEDLRREAFF.

There are a few counts of this clone. This rearrangement joins TRBV2 to TRBJ2-1; D is unresolved. The germline V and J ends were trimmed by 5 bases and 8 bases, with 16 bases remaining between them. This CDR3 is 14 amino acids long. Germline V gives CDR1 SNHLY, CDR2 FYNNEI. CDR3 bases: TGTGCCAGCAGTCCCCGCGTCCCAGGCGATGAGCAGTTCTTC. It is translated as CASSPRVPGDEQFF.

The gene calls are TRBV9 and TRBJ1-2; D remains unclear. The CDR3 totals 14 residues. Germline CDR1 reads SGDLS; CDR2 reads YYNGEE. The germline V and J ends were trimmed by 0 bases and 8 bases, with 14 bases remaining between them. As DNA, the CDR3 is TGTGCCAGCAGCGTAGGGGCGGCGCCTCGAGGCTACACCTTC. Translating it yields CASSVGAAPRGYTF. Full variable domain (outside the CDR3, taken from reference TRBV9 and TRBJ1-2): DSGVTQTPKHLITATGQRVTLRCSPRSGDLSVYWYQQSLDQGLQFLIQYYNGEERAKGNILERFSAQQFPDLHSELNLSSLELGDSALYFCASSVGAAPRGYTFGSGTRLTVV.

The chain recombines TRBV29-1 with TRBJ2-1; the D gene is possibly TRBD2 (5 bases). CDR1 and CDR2 (germline): SQVTM, ANQGSEA. This CDR3 spans 15 amino acids. Trimming took 2 bases from V and 0 from J, leaving 11 bases between them. This CDR3 is CSVESTGSSYNEQFF. The CDR3 nucleotides read TGCAGCGTTGAATCGACGGGGAGCTCCTACAATGAGCAGTTCTTC.

Points on this clone: Other DNA sequences of this sample code for an identical CDR3. The chain recombines TRBV29-1 with TRBJ2-4; tentative D call: TRBD2 (6 bases). Per the germline V gene, CDR1 is SQVTM and CDR2 is ANQGSEA. CDR3 length equals 13 residues. V gave up 4 bases and J gave up 0 bases, with 7 bases separating them. The CDR3 DNA follows: TGCAGCGTTGGGGGACTAGCCAAAAACATTCAGTACTTC. This codes for CSVGGLAKNIQYF.

The genes are TRBV11-3 and TRBJ2-7; D gene unclear. CDR1 and CDR2 from the germline V gene are SGHNT and YENEEA. V gave up 8 bases and J gave up 5 bases, with 10 bases separating them. The CDR3 is made up of 11 amino acids. CDR3 nucleotides: TGTGCCAGCCCCTTAGAAGACGAGCAGTACTTC. This sequence encodes CASPLEDEQYF.

The chain links TRBV7-2 to TRBJ2-1, with no clear D. The germline V gene encodes CDR1 SGHTA and CDR2 FQGNSA. Between the trimmed V and J ends, which lost 0 bases and 9 bases, there was a span of 9 bases. The CDR3 loop spans 13 amino acids. The CDR3 nucleotides read TGTGCCAGCAGCTTAGCGCAATTGAGTGAGCAGTTCTTC. Its translation: CASSLAQLSEQFF.

The chain carries TRBV9 and TRBJ2-7, with D possibly TRBD2 on 5 matching bases. Germline CDR1 is SGDLS and CDR2 is YYNGEE. The CDR3 totals 12 residues. Trimming took 5 bases from V and 7 from J, leaving 13 bases between them. The CDR3 coding sequence is TGTGCCAGCAGGAGGGCCCCCTGGGAGCAGTACTTC. Translated: CASRRAPWEQYF.

The chain employs TRBV7-2 and TRBJ1-1; TRBD1 is a possible D gene (6 bases). CDR1 SGHTA and CDR2 FQGNSA come from the germline V gene. The V gene lost 4 bases and the J gene lost 1 base, with 10 bases spanning the gap. CDR3 length: 14 amino acids. DNA for the CDR3: TGTGCCAGCAGCTGGGGGCGGGCGAACACTGAAGCTTTCTTT. It specifies CASSWGRANTEAFF.

The chain links TRBV28 to TRBJ2-3; 10 bases map to TRBD2. CDR3 size: 15 residues. The germline gives CDR1 MDHEN, CDR2 SYDVKM. V shed 4 bases, J shed 2 bases, and the junction held 3 bases outside the gene matches. This CDR3 is CASSYSGRYTDTQYF. CDR3 coding DNA: TGTGCCAGCAGTTATAGCGGGAGGTACACAGATACGCAGTATTTT.

The chain recombines TRBV28 with TRBJ2-7, with no clear D. There are 11 residues in the CDR3. Germline loops: CDR1 MDHEN, CDR2 SYDVKM. Trimming shortened V by 7 bases and J by 1 base, and 5 bases separated the two germline ends. The CDR3 sequence is CASTRSYEQYF. The CDR3, as DNA: TGTGCCAGCACCCGATCCTACGAGCAGTACTTC.

The chain uses TRBV5-1 and TRBJ2-3; weak D call: TRBD1 (5 bases). The germline CDR1 and CDR2 sequences are SGHRS and YFSETQ. V was shortened by 2 bases and J by 1 base, with 11 bases between the two germline ends. The CDR3 extends over 15 amino acids. The CDR3 DNA reads TGCGCCAGCAGCTTTATTGGCAGGGGCACAGATACGCAGTATTTT. This sequence encodes CASSFIGRGTDTQYF.

The rearrangement uses TRBV30 and TRBJ2-3, with 11 positions matching TRBD2. The CDR3 sequence is 14 residues long. CDR1 and CDR2 from the germline V gene are GTSNPN and SVGIG (reference sequence). Trimming at V came to 6 bases and at J to 5 bases, leaving 7 bases not matched to a gene. The DNA for the CDR3 is TGTGCCTGTAAACTAGCGGGGGCTCAAGATACGCAGTATTTT. Translated: CACKLAGAQDTQYF.